This T cell receptor (beta chain) was sequenced in a study of T cell responses to AZD1222 COVID-19 vaccine. Remarks on this clone: What it recognizes is unknown.

Using immunoSEQ multiplex PCR, the repertoire was profiled, and TCRdb retains in-frame clones only, with some absent. The sample consists of about 88,000 clones, about 92% of them appearing once. Study outcomes and limitations: Baseline seropositivity characterized only six AZD1222 recipients.

Per germline, CDR1 MNHEY and CDR2 SVGAGI. Trimming took off 2 bases at V and 2 bases at J, with 12 bases between the two ends. This CDR3 spans 15 amino acids. This TCR came from an adult in good health. The sample in question was peripheral blood, obtained on day 0 of AZD1222 vaccination. The chain combines TRBV6-5 with TRBJ1-1, with D perhaps matching TRBD1 (5 bases). CDR3 region: CASSYIFQGNTEAFF. The CDR3 DNA is TGTGCCAGCAGTTACATTTTCCAGGGTAACACTGAAGCTTTCTTT.